The 13 T cell receptor beta chains in this list originate from one sample, sequenced in a study of early T cells in non-severe SARS-CoV-2 infection. TCRdb called the 5' RACE reads again in MiXCR, with one record for every CDR3 protein. The data show tens of thousands of distinct CDR3 sequences, approximately 5.9% seen once. Sequences were derived from whole blood, sampled at baseline. The receptors shown here come from an adult who was a healthcare worker with PCR-confirmed SARS-CoV-2 infection or an uninfected control (not recorded which).

This clonotype was counted only a few times. Here the CDR3 reads CASSPGTESYEQYF. CDR3 DNA sequence: TGTGCCAGCAGTCCCGGGACAGAGTCCTACGAGCAGTACTTC. The chain carries TRBV28 and TRBJ2-7; TRBD1 agrees at 7 bases. This CDR3 contains 14 residues. Germline CDR1 is MDHEN and CDR2 is SYDVKM. J was trimmed by 1 base and V by 5 bases; bases with no gene match: 5.

This clonotype was detected many times. The genes are TRBV20-1 and TRBJ1-6, with D maybe TRBD1 (6 bases). The V and J ends lost 0 bases and 9 bases respectively, with 12 bases between them. The CDR3 is 14 residues long. Germline V gene data show CDR1 as DFQATT and CDR2 as SNEGSKA (reference sequence). CDR3 nucleotides: TGCAGTGCTAGAGAGAGGACAGACAGTTCACCCCTCCACTTT. It translates to CSARERTDSSPLHF.

This clonotype was seen more than once but under ten times. The J gene is TRBJ2-1, the V gene TRBV5-1; D is perhaps TRBD1 or TRBD2 (5 bases each). The germline V gene has CDR1 SGHRS and CDR2 YFSETQ. The CDR3 runs to 14 residues. V dropped 3 bases and J dropped 7 bases, with 14 bases sitting between them. This CDR3 is CASSWGGGGNEQFF. The DNA of the CDR3 is TGCGCCAGCAGCTGGGGCGGAGGCGGGAATGAGCAGTTCTTC. The full variable domain, completed using reference TRBV5-1 and TRBJ2-1, is KAGVTQTPRYLIKTRGQQVTLSCSPISGHRSVSWYQQTPGQGLQFLFEYFSETQRNKGNFPGRFSGRQFSNSRSEMNVSTLELGDSALYLCASSWGGGGNEQFFGPGTRLTVL.

This clonotype was detected many times. The V and J genes are TRBV2 and TRBJ2-3; weak D call: TRBD1 (5 bases). From germline, CDR1 is SNHLY and CDR2 FYNNEI. Trimming took 2 bases from V and 2 from J, leaving 11 bases between them. The CDR3 runs to 15 residues. This CDR3 reads CASSELDSSTDTQYF. Written as DNA, the CDR3 is TGTGCCAGCAGTGAATTAGACAGTTCCACAGATACGCAGTATTTT.

This clonotype was recorded at least ten times. The chain uses TRBV9 and TRBJ2-3, with 8 bases lining up with TRBD2. Trimming removed 7 bases from V and 6 bases from J; junction bases left unmatched: 7. Germline V CDR1 and CDR2: SGDLS, YYNGEE. The length of the CDR3 is 13 residues. CDR3 nucleotide sequence: TGTGCCAGCGCCCCCGGGGGGGGGGATACGCAGTATTTT. As protein: CASAPGGGDTQYF.

This clonotype was seen many times. The chain is built from TRBV7-2 and TRBJ2-3; D unclear. V lost 3 bases and J lost 4, with 8 bases in between. Germline V gives CDR1 SGHTA, CDR2 FQGNSA. This CDR3 comprises 13 residues. CDR3 loop: CASSLISADTQYF. CDR3 in DNA: TGTGCCAGCAGCTTGATCTCCGCAGATACGCAGTATTTT.

There are many counts of this clonotype. The chain recombines TRBV20-1 with TRBJ2-3, with a weak D call TRBD2 (6 bases). V was pared by 3 bases and J by 3 bases, with 10 bases between. This CDR3 region has 13 residues. Germline CDR1 DFQATT, CDR2 SNEGSKA (reference sequence). CDR3 sequence (DNA): TGCAGTGCTAGCGGGAGAGGGACAGATACGCAGTATTTT. This gives the protein CSASGRGTDTQYF.

This clonotype was observed a few times. The V gene is TRBV27, the J gene TRBJ1-1; D not resolved. The CDR3 runs to 13 residues. V was trimmed by 3 bases and J by 3 bases, leaving 8 bases between them. Germline-derived CDR1 and CDR2 are MNHEY and SMNVEV (reference sequence). The CDR3 region is CASSFQWDTEAFF. The CDR3 region has the DNA TGTGCCAGCAGTTTCCAGTGGGACACTGAAGCTTTCTTT.

This clonotype was observed many times. The genes are TRBV20-1 and TRBJ1-1, with D possibly being TRBD1 (6 bases). The V gene's germline CDR1 is DFQATT and CDR2 SNEGSKA (reference sequence). The CDR3 has 13 amino acids. Trimming took 3 bases from V and 0 from J, leaving 8 bases between them. The CDR3 sequence: CSASGTLNTEAFF. DNA for the CDR3: TGCAGTGCTAGTGGGACATTGAACACTGAAGCTTTCTTT.

The gene calls are TRBV11-2 and TRBJ2-5; possible D gene TRBD2, 5 bases. Germline V lookup: CDR1 SGHAT, CDR2 FQNNGV. V was pared by 5 bases and J by 5 bases, with 18 bases between. CDR3 size: 15 residues. CDR3 nucleotide sequence: TGTGCCAGCAGCCAAGAAGCGGTCCCTGGGGAGACCCAGTACTTC. Encoded protein: CASSQEAVPGETQYF.

The V gene is TRBV24-1, the J gene TRBJ2-7; TRBD2 matches 8 bases. CDR3 size: 13 residues. Germline-derived CDR1 and CDR2 are KGHDR and SFDVKD. With V trimmed by 6 bases and J by 2 bases, 2 bases remained unmatched. In DNA, the CDR3 is TGTGCCACCAGTAGCGGGAGCCCCTACGAGCAGTACTTC. Residues: CATSSGSPYEQYF.

This clonotype was observed a few times. This rearrangement joins TRBV7-2 to TRBJ2-2, with D possibly TRBD2 on 7 matching bases. The CDR3 runs 17 residues. V was trimmed by 6 bases and J by 1 base, leaving 18 bases between them. Germline CDR1 is SGHTA and CDR2 is FQGNSA. The DNA of the CDR3 is TGTGCCAGCAGTCCCCGGGGGGCGAAAAAGAACACCGGGGAGCTGTTTTTT. Translation gives CASSPRGAKKNTGELFF. Drawing the rest from reference TRBV7-2 and TRBJ2-2, the complete variable domain is GAGVSQSPSNKVTEKGKDVELRCDPISGHTALYWYRQSLGQGLEFLIYFQGNSAPDKSGLPSDRFSAERTGGSVSTLTIQRTQQEDSAVYLCASSPRGAKKNTGELFFGEGSRLTVL.

This clonotype was picked up many times. The chain couples TRBV10-1 to TRBJ2-2; possibly TRBD2 for D (6 bases). The CDR3 contains 13 residues. Trimming took off 6 bases at V and 4 bases at J, with 9 bases between the two ends. Germline values: CDR1 WNHNN, CDR2 SYGVQD (reference sequence). The CDR3 loop is CASSAGFTGELFF. In DNA form, the CDR3 reads TGCGCCAGCAGCGCGGGGTTCACCGGGGAGCTGTTTTTT.